Below, one T cell receptor (beta chain) is given with its context. Under the authors' procedure: The assay estimated nucleated cells by amplifying reference gene primers. Profiled with immunoSEQ multiplex PCR; TCRdb holds only in-frame clones, not every one. That table furnishes V, J and clone size, whereas the DNA furnished D and trimming. The top ten clones hold 4.4% of a sample with fewer than 200,000 clones, roughly 83% of them seen once. The cohort comprised adults aged roughly 18 to 95 years residing in approximately 25 US areas. The CDR3 contains 15 residues. Trimming removed 5 bases from V and 4 bases from J; junction bases left unmatched: 7. CDR1 SGHTA and CDR2 FQGNSA come from the germline V gene. The sample is drawn from a study of blood T cell repertoires in COVID-19. Background on the study: Acute-phase and convalescent COVID-19 samples originated in the United States, Italy and Spain.

The chain recombines TRBV7-2 with TRBJ1-3; TRBD1 matches at 8 bases. The receptor was derived from a woman in her forties or fifties who had recovered from COVID-19. Sample: PBMCs or T cells enriched from blood (not recorded which). The CDR3 nucleotides read TGTGCCAGCAGCACGACAGGGGTATACGGAAACACCATATATTTT. This encodes CASSTTGVYGNTIYF.